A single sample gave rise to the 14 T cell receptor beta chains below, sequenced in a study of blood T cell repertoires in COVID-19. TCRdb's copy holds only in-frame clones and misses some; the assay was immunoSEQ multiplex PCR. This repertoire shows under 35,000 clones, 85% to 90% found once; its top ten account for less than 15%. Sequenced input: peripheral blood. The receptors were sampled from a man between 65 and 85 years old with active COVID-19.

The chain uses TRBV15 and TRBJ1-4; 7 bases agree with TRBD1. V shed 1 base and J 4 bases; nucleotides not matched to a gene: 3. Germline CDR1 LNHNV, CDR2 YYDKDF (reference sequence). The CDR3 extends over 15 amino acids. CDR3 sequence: CATSRVGDSNEKLFF. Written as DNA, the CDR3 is TGTGCCACCAGCAGAGTAGGGGACAGTAATGAAAAACTGTTTTTT.

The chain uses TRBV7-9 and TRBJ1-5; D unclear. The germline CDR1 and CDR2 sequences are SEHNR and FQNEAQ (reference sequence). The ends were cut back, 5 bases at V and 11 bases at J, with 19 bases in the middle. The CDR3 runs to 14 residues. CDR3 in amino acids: CASSRTPPGSAQHF. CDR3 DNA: TGTGCCAGCAGCCGGACCCCCCCGGGGTCAGCCCAGCATTTT. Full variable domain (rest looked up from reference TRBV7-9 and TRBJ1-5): DTGVSQNPRHKITKRGQNVTFRCDPISEHNRLYWYRQTLGQGPEFLTYFQNEAQLEKSRLLSDRFSAERPKGSFSTLEIQRTEQGDSAMYLCASSRTPPGSAQHFGDGTRLSIL.

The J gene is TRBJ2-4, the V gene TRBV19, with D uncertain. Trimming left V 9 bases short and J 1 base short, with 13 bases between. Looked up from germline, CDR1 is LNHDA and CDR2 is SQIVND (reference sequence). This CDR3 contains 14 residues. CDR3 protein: CASGEWAAKNIQYF. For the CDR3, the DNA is TGTGCCAGCGGTGAGTGGGCGGCCAAAAACATTCAGTACTTC.

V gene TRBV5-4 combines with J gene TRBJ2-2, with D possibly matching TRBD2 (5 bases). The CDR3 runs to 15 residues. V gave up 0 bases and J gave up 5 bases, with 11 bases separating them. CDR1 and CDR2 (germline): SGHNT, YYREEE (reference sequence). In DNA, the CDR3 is TGTGCCAGCAGCTTGGCCGGGATAGCGACCGGGGAGCTGTTTTTT. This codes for CASSLAGIATGELFF.

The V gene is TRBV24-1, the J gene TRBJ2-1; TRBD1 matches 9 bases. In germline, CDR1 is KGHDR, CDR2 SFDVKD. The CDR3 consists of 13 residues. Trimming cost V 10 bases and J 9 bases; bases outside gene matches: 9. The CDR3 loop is CATRGDRAAEQFF. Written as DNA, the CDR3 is TGTGCCACGAGAGGGGACAGGGCCGCTGAGCAGTTCTTC.

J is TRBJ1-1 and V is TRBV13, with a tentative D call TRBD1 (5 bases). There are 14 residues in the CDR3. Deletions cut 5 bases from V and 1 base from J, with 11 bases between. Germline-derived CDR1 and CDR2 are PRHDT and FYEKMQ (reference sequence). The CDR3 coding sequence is TGTGCCAGCAGCCCCCAGGGATCGAACACTGAAGCTTTCTTT. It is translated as CASSPQGSNTEAFF.

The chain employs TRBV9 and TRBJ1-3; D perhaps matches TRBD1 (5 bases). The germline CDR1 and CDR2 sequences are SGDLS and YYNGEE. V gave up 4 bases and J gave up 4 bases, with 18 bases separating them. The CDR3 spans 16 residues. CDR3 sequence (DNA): TGTGCCAGCAGCCCACCCGGGGGGGGAGCCGGAAACACCATATATTTT. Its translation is CASSPPGGGAGNTIYF. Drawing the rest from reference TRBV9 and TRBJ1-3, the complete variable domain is DSGVTQTPKHLITATGQRVTLRCSPRSGDLSVYWYQQSLDQGLQFLIQYYNGEERAKGNILERFSAQQFPDLHSELNLSSLELGDSALYFCASSPPGGGAGNTIYFGEGSWLTVV.

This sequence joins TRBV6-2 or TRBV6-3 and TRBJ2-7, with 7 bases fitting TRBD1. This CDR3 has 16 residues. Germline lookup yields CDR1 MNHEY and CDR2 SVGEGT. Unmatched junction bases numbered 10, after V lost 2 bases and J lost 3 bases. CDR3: CASSYRDSMTGYEQYF. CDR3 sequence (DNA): TGTGCCAGCAGTTACCGGGACAGTATGACTGGCTACGAGCAGTACTTC.

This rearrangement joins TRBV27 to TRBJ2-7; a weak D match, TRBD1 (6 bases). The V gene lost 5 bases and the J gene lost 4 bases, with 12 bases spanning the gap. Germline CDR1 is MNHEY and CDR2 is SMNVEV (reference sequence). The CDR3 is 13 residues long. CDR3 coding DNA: TGTGCCAGCAGTGCCCAACAGGGTTACGAGCAGTACTTC. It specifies CASSAQQGYEQYF.

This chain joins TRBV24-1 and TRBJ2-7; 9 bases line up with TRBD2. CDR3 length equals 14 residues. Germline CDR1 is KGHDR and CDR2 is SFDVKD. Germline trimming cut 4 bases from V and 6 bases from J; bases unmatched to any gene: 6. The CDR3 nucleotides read TGTGCCACCAGTGAGAGGACTAGCGCCTCCGAGCAGTACTTC. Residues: CATSERTSASEQYF.

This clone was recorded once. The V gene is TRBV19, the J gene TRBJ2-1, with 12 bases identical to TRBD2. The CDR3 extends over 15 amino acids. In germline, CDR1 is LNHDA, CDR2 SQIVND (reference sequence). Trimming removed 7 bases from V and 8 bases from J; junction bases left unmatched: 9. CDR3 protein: CASMGTSGLSDEQFF. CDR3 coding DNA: TGTGCCAGTATGGGGACTAGCGGGTTGAGCGATGAGCAGTTCTTC.

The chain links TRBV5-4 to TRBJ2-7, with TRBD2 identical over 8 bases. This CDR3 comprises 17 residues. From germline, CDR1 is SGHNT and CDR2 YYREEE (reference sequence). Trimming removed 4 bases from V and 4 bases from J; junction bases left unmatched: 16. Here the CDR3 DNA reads TGTGCCAGCAGCCCAAACCTGGCAGCGGGAGCGTTGTACGAGCAGTACTTC. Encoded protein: CASSPNLAAGALYEQYF.

The DNA of the CDR3 is TGTGCCAGTAGTGCCCGACAGACAACTAATGAAAAACTGTTTTTT. This translates into CASSARQTTNEKLFF. The rearrangement joins TRBV19 to TRBJ1-4; a weak D match, TRBD1 (5 bases). Looked up from germline, CDR1 is LNHDA and CDR2 is SQIVND (reference sequence). Trimming removed 5 bases at V and 0 bases at J, with 10 bases between. The CDR3 totals 15 residues.

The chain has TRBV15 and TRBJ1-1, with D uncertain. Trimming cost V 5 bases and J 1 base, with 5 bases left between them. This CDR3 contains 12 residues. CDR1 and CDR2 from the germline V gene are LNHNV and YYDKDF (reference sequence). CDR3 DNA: TGTGCCACCAGCCAGGAGAACACTGAAGCTTTCTTT. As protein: CATSQENTEAFF.